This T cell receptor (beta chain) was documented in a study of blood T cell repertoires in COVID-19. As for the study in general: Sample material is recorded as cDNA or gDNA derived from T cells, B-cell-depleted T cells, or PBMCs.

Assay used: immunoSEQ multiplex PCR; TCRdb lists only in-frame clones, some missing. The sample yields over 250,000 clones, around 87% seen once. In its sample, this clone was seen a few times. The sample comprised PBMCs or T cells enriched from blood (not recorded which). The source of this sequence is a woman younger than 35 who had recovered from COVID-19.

This CDR3 is CASSPFTDTQYF. The CDR3 nucleotides are TGTGCCAGCAGCCCCTTCACAGATACGCAGTATTTT. The chain carries TRBV11-1 and TRBJ2-3; D uncertain. There are 12 residues in the CDR3. Germline V CDR1 and CDR2: SGHAT, FQDESV (reference sequence). Trimming cost V 5 bases and J 2 bases, with 5 bases left between them.